Each of the 19 T cell receptor beta chains below was sequenced from the same sample in a study of blood T cells in healthy people across ages. A J-beta primer mix and a sample-barcoded 5' primer were used in a second PCR of roughly 6 to 12 cycles. TCRdb reanalysed the 5' RACE reads using MiXCR and keeps one entry per CDR3 protein. The sample yields roughly 1,500,000 distinct CDR3 sequences, around 36% seen once. The specimen was blood. The origin of the receptors is a woman aged 25 to 39 in good health.

This rearrangement joins TRBV29-1 to TRBJ1-2, with D hard to call. The germline gives CDR1 SQVTM, CDR2 ANQGSEA. The CDR3 is 11 amino acids. This CDR3 is CLARGLEGYTF. CDR3 DNA: TGCCTCGCACGGGGATTGGAGGGCTACACCTTC.

About this clonotype: Relative to the germline gene, one junction end is altered; a read error may explain this. This chain links TRBV7-2 with TRBJ1-4; unclear D gene. Germline V gene sequence: CDR1 SGHTA, CDR2 FQGNSA. This CDR3 region has 17 residues. This CDR3 is CAGSLVAGGVGGEKLFF. The CDR3 nucleotides read TGTGCCGGCAGCTTAGTTGCGGGTGGCGTCGGTGGTGAAAAACTGTTTTTT.

The chain has TRBV27 and TRBJ2-5, with 11 bases lining up with TRBD2. This CDR3 has 13 amino acids. Germline V gene lookup returns CDR1 MNHEY and CDR2 SMNVEV (reference sequence). The ends lost 2 bases at V and 12 bases at J; junction bases unmatched: 5. CDR3 DNA: TGTGCCAGCAGTTTAGGTAGCGGGGGGGATAAGTACTTC. Translating gives CASSLGSGGDKYF.

A few counts support this clonotype. The chain uses TRBV12-3 or TRBV12-4 and TRBJ2-2; D gene unclear. This CDR3 comprises 15 residues. The V and J ends lost 2 bases and 7 bases respectively, with 14 bases between them. The CDR3 loop reads CASSLNEPPVGELFF. CDR3 nucleotide sequence: TGTGCCAGCAGTTTAAATGAACCCCCGGTCGGGGAGCTGTTTTTT.

This clonotype was counted a few times. This chain uses TRBV5-5 with TRBJ1-4; D remains ambiguous. CDR3 length: 14 amino acids. Germline-derived CDR1 and CDR2 are SGHKS and YYEKEE (reference sequence). The ends were cut back, 5 bases at V and 5 bases at J, with 13 bases in the middle. CDR3 bases: TGTGCCAGCAGGGGCGGGATCACGAATGAAAAACTGTTTTTT. Residues: CASRGGITNEKLFF.

Note on this clonotype: Its ends do not fully match the called genes, so a read error is possible. This chain uses TRBV20-1 with TRBJ2-7; 14 positions match TRBD2. Germline V gene lookup returns CDR1 DFQATT and CDR2 SNEGSKA (reference sequence). The CDR3 contains 16 residues. This CDR3 reads CSARDPGLAGGNERYF. As DNA, the CDR3 is TGCAGTGCTAGAGATCCTGGACTAGCGGGAGGAAACGAGCGGTACTTC.

There are a few counts of this clonotype. The rearrangement links TRBV13 to TRBJ2-1, with TRBD1 identical over 9 bases. Trimming at V came to 5 bases and at J to 3 bases, leaving 5 bases not matched to a gene. Germline V gene lookup returns CDR1 PRHDT and CDR2 FYEKMQ (reference sequence). This CDR3 contains 15 residues. The CDR3 spells CASSEPGQGYNEQFF. The CDR3 DNA reads TGTGCCAGCAGCGAGCCGGGACAGGGCTACAATGAGCAGTTCTTC.

The chain carries TRBV20-1 and TRBJ2-1, with a possible D match to TRBD2 (6 bases). From germline, CDR1 is DFQATT and CDR2 SNEGSKA (reference sequence). V was shortened by 6 bases and J by 6 bases, with 21 bases between the two germline ends. The CDR3 sequence is 15 residues long. The CDR3 loop reads CSAHSLTRRVNEQFF. The CDR3 DNA reads as TGCAGTGCCCACTCCTTGACTAGACGGGTCAATGAGCAGTTCTTC.

The gene calls are TRBV25-1 and TRBJ1-2; TRBD1 might be the D (5 bases). The CDR3 sequence is 13 residues long. Per germline, CDR1 MGHDK and CDR2 SYGVNS. V lost 4 bases to trimming and J lost 6 bases, with 12 bases between them. The CDR3 region is CASSAGDGHGYTF. In DNA form, the CDR3 reads TGTGCCAGCAGTGCCGGGGACGGGCATGGCTACACCTTC.

The J gene is TRBJ2-5, the V gene TRBV14; D may be TRBD1 or TRBD2 (5 bases each). TRBJ2-7 matches the DNA end more closely, so the J call is doubtful. The V gene's germline CDR1 is SGHDN and CDR2 FVKESK. The CDR3 length is 15 residues. In nucleotides, the CDR3 is TGTGCCAGCAGCCAAGAGACGAGAGGGGCCTACGAGCAGTACTTC. Protein product: CASSQETRGAYEQYF.

The V call is TRBV11-2, the J call TRBJ2-1; possibly TRBD2 for D (6 bases). V was clipped by 1 base and J by 4 bases, with 14 bases between them. From germline, CDR1 is SGHAT and CDR2 FQNNGV. The CDR3 contains 16 residues. In nucleotides, the CDR3 is TGTGCCAGCAGCTTAGTTGGGGGGAAGCGGTACAATGAGCAGTTCTTC. Its protein is CASSLVGGKRYNEQFF.

This clonotype appeared many times. The J gene is TRBJ2-5, the V gene TRBV7-3; unclear D gene. V gave up 5 bases and J gave up 4 bases, with 11 bases separating them. This CDR3 contains 13 residues. Germline CDR1 is SGHTA and CDR2 is FQGTGA. CDR3 protein: CASSPGVVETQYF. CDR3 DNA sequence: TGTGCCAGCAGCCCCGGCGTTGTAGAGACCCAGTACTTC.

J is TRBJ2-1 and V is TRBV28; TRBD2 aligns across 10 bases. This CDR3 comprises 14 residues. Germline CDR1 MDHEN, CDR2 SYDVKM. Trimming cost V 6 bases and J 8 bases; bases outside gene matches: 7. CDR3 in DNA: TGTGCCAGCAGCCTAGCGGGAGAACGGCATGAGCAGTTCTTC. This translates into CASSLAGERHEQFF.

Notes on this clonotype: Mismatch with germline at one junction end may stem from a read error. V is TRBV24-1 and J is TRBJ2-3, with 11 bases that match TRBD1. This CDR3 comprises 18 residues. Germline lookup yields CDR1 KGHDR and CDR2 SFDVKD. The CDR3 DNA reads as TGTGCCACCAGTGATACCCTGTGGACAGGGGGCCTCACAGGTACGCAGTATTTT. Amino acids: CATSDTLWTGGLTGTQYF.

This clonotype appeared many times. The rearrangement joins TRBV2 to TRBJ2-5; 8 bases match TRBD2. CDR1 and CDR2 (germline): SNHLY, FYNNEI. With V trimmed by 5 bases and J by 5 bases, 10 bases remained unmatched. The CDR3 loop spans 15 amino acids. CDR3 DNA: TGTGCCAGCAGTCTCTCAGCGGGGGATTGGGAGACCCAGTACTTC. Protein product: CASSLSAGDWETQYF.

In this sample, this clonotype turned up a few times. The chain joins TRBV5-1 to TRBJ2-3; D is ambiguous. Per the germline V gene, CDR1 is SGHRS and CDR2 is YFSETQ. CDR3 size: 14 residues. Trimming shortened V by 0 bases and J by 4 bases, and 9 bases separated the two germline ends. The CDR3 loop reads CASSLGQAADTQYF. In DNA form, the CDR3 reads TGCGCCAGCAGCTTGGGGCAGGCAGCAGATACGCAGTATTTT.

This clonotype was seen a handful of times. The V gene is TRBV20-1, the J gene TRBJ2-3; D possibly corresponds to TRBD2 (7 bases). Germline CDR1 and CDR2: DFQATT and SNEGSKA (reference sequence). The CDR3 is 19 residues long. The germline V and J ends were trimmed by 0 bases and 0 bases, with 22 bases remaining between them. In DNA form, the CDR3 reads TGCAGTGCTAGAGATATCTTTACGGGGGGCCCGATTAGCACAGATACGCAGTATTTT. It yields the protein CSARDIFTGGPISTDTQYF.

The chain combines TRBV7-2 with TRBJ2-1; 9 nucleotides agree with TRBD2. CDR3 size: 15 residues. V trimming: 5 bases; J trimming: 4 bases; junction bases outside the gene matches: 6. Germline-derived CDR1 and CDR2 are SGHTA and FQGNSA. CDR3 sequence (DNA): TGTACCAGCAGCCTCAGCGGGGGGCCTTACAATGAGCAGTTCTTC. Protein product: CTSSLSGGPYNEQFF.

The rearrangement uses TRBV5-1 and TRBJ2-3; 7 bases are a match to TRBD2. The CDR3 extends over 20 amino acids. In germline, CDR1 is SGHRS, CDR2 YFSETQ. After removal of 2 bases from V and 2 bases from J, the junction contained 20 bases not matched to a gene. The CDR3 DNA is TGCGCCAGCAGCTTTATCGGCGGGAGATCGGATGGCACACACACAGATACGCAGTATTTT. Encoded protein: CASSFIGGRSDGTHTDTQYF.